This T cell receptor (beta chain) was sequenced during a study of T cells after yellow fever vaccination. The study, taken as a whole, reports: A small share of clonotypes appeared in both CD4 and CD8 compartments.

In making TCR cDNA, 5'RACE template switching added a universal primer site and UMIs to it. Each CDR3 protein is one row after TCRdb ran MiXCR on the 5' RACE reads. The data show approximately 330,000 distinct CDR3 sequences, roughly an eighth seen once. This clonotype was seen at least ten times. Its antigen is currently unknown. The V gene end was trimmed by 6 bases and the J gene end by 1 base; junction bases not matched to a gene: 6. CDR3 length: 15 residues. Sequences were derived from CD4+ T cells sorted from PBMCs, sampled 15 days after the yellow fever booster vaccination. The receptor was derived from a man aged 18 to 30 who received the YFV17D yellow fever vaccine. The chain employs TRBV12-3 or TRBV12-4 and TRBJ1-1; the match to TRBD1 covers 9 bases. CDR3 sequence (DNA): TGTGCCAGCAGCCCGAGACAGGGGGGGAACACTGAAGCTTTCTTT. Translated, it gives CASSPRQGGNTEAFF.